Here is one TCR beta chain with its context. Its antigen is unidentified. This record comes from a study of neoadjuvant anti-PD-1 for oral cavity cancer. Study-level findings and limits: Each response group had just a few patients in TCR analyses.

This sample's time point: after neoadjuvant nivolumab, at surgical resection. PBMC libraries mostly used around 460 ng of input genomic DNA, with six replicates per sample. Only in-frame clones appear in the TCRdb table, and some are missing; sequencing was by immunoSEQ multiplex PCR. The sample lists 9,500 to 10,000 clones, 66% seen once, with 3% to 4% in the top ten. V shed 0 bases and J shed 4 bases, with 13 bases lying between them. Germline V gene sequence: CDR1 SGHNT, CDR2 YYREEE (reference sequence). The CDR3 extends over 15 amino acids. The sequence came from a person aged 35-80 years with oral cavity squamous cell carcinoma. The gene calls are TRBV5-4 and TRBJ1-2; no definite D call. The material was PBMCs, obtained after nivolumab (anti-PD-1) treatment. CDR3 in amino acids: CASSLGPPGSYGYTF. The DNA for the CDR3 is TGTGCCAGCAGCTTGGGCCCGCCGGGGAGCTATGGCTACACCTTC.